This TCR beta chain was documented in a study (dated by TCRdb to 2015 to 2017). Study-level background: The study set out to test whether tumor-infiltrating Tregs in breast cancer get recruited from blood Tregs or are instead converted in situ from other CD4+ T cell subsets. General study outcomes and caveats: The TCR gene usage of tumor memory CD4+ T cells clustered together with blood and lymph node memory CD4+ cells and with lymph node naive CD4+ cells. Rather than covering whole repertoires, validation in the larger cohort was restricted to a single TCR beta V-J rearrangement. The TCR alpha and beta sequences of tumor-infiltrating Tregs showed the greatest overlap with tumor naive CD4+ T cells, followed by blood naive CD4+ T cells.

Full-length TCR variable regions were amplified by 5' RACE PCR with constant-region reverse primers, followed by semi-nested PCR with Nested Universal Primer A. The ReliaPrep RNA Cell Miniprep System was used to extract total RNA, which was then reverse transcribed into 5'RACE-ready cDNA with the SMARTer RACE 5'/3' Kit. Multiplex adaptors were used to barcode full-length TCR alpha and beta libraries, and the barcoded libraries were sequenced on an Illumina MiSeq. The original methods were these. For each of nine subset-tissue groups, sequencing data from the five patients were pooled, and the groups were then compared using unsupervised clustering of TCR gene usage. Repertoire similarity was calculated with the Morisita-Horn index, weighting shared sequences by their contribution to each repertoire. TCRdb itself trimmed the public reads at Q25 with fastp, ran MiXCR and retained productive beta chains. Rows merge per CDR3 protein into single entries with the most common DNA and genes. The V and J calls come from TCRdb's annotation, not from the publication. The sample yields nearly 55,000 distinct CDR3 sequences; almost 25% were counted once. The top ten clonotypes cover 2.5% to 4% of the sample.

The CDR3 spans 14 residues, from the cysteine through the phenylalanine. The CDR3 DNA has 42 bases and is translated from base 1. From V the trimming removes 5 bases and from J it removes 4 bases, while the gene matches leave 4 bases of the junction unaccounted for. Note on this clonotype: Which antigen it targets is not known. Per-base quality was not reported, and no clone a single base away is much larger than it.

The Miltenyi Naive CD4+ T Cell Isolation kit was used to purify naive CD4+ T cells, and Tregs were depleted with CD25 microbeads. Tregs, naive and memory CD4+ T cells from tumor, blood and ipsilateral draining lymph nodes of five or six breast cancer patients underwent full-length TCR alpha and beta sequencing. Tumor tissue and lymph nodes obtained from ipsilateral axillary dissection were perfused with PBS, minced and then digested with collagenase I and hyaluronidase. FACS confirmed that the sorted cell populations were more than 90% pure. Source material: tumor-infiltrating naive CD4+ T cells sorted from the breast tumor. The cell subset or site label here, explained by the study, means: naive CD4+ T cells, CD4+CD45RA+CD25-. The chain is assembled from TRBV12-3 or TRBV12-4 and TRBJ1-5, and TRBD1 aligns with 8 junction nucleotides. This receptor was obtained from a female donor with breast cancer. The CDR3 amino acid sequence is: CASSKDRANQPQHF. The base sequence is TGTGCCAGCAGTAAGGACAGGGCAAATCAGCCCCAGCATTTT.